A selection of T cell receptor beta chains follows, all from one sample in a study of T cell responses to AZD1222 COVID-19 vaccine. TCRdb's table, derived via immunoSEQ multiplex PCR, lists solely in-frame clones and lacks some. The repertoire holds 210,000 or so clones, approximately 94% seen once, with approximately 1.7% in the top ten. The material sequenced was peripheral blood, taken 28 days after the second dose of the MenACWY control vaccine. These receptors were collected from an adult who received the MenACWY meningococcal vaccine as a control. Each CDR3 is given with its conserved first and last residue. The D gene is left open where the match is weak. Size values are once, few and many counts, or a class for expanded clones, and some rows have none.

d_call: TRBD2
j_call: TRBJ2-7
clone_size: .
v_call: TRBV4-2
cdr3_aa: CASSQDQAGVAEQYF
cdr3_nt: TGTGCCAGCAGCCAAGATCAGGCGGGGGTAGCCGAGCAGTACTTC

d_call: .
j_call: TRBJ1-4
clone_size: .
v_call: TRBV11-2
cdr3_aa: CASSLLMVLSNEKLFF
cdr3_nt: TGTGCCAGCAGCTTACTAATGGTCTTATCTAATGAAAAACTGTTTTTT

d_call: .
j_call: TRBJ2-1
clone_size: once
v_call: TRBV12-3/TRBV12-4
cdr3_aa: CASSPIAFEQFF
cdr3_nt: TGTGCCAGCAGCCCGATAGCTTTTGAGCAGTTCTTC

d_call: TRBD2
j_call: TRBJ2-3
clone_size: .
v_call: TRBV3-1/TRBV3-2
cdr3_aa: CASSPRLAEPPDTQYF
cdr3_nt: TGTGCCAGCAGCCCCCGACTAGCCGAACCCCCGGATACGCAGTATTTT

d_call: .
j_call: TRBJ1-2
clone_size: .
v_call: TRBV27
cdr3_aa: CASSFSANYGYTF
cdr3_nt: TGTGCCAGCAGTTTCTCAGCTAACTATGGCTACACCTTC

d_call: TRBD1
j_call: TRBJ1-3
clone_size: .
v_call: TRBV30
cdr3_aa: CACQRQGQSSGNTIYF
cdr3_nt: TGTGCCTGTCAAAGACAGGGCCAAAGCTCTGGAAACACCATATATTTT

d_call: TRBD2
j_call: TRBJ2-1
clone_size: .
v_call: TRBV6-1
cdr3_aa: CASSDGLAGKNEQFF
cdr3_nt: TGTGCCAGCAGTGATGGACTAGCGGGTAAGAATGAGCAGTTCTTC

d_call: .
j_call: TRBJ1-4
clone_size: .
v_call: TRBV6-5
cdr3_aa: CASGGHGGTNEKLFF
cdr3_nt: TGTGCCAGCGGGGGCCACGGTGGGACTAATGAAAAACTGTTTTTT

d_call: .
j_call: TRBJ1-1
clone_size: .
v_call: TRBV5-6
cdr3_aa: CASSLPGAETEAFF
cdr3_nt: TGTGCCAGCAGCTTACCGGGGGCGGAAACTGAAGCTTTCTTT

d_call: .
j_call: TRBJ2-2
clone_size: .
v_call: TRBV29-1
cdr3_aa: CSVGWGPGELFF
cdr3_nt: TGCAGCGTTGGGTGGGGGCCCGGGGAGCTGTTTTTT

d_call: .
j_call: TRBJ1-2
clone_size: .
v_call: TRBV28
cdr3_aa: CASRVGYGYTF
cdr3_nt: TGTGCCAGCCGGGTCGGATATGGCTACACCTTC

d_call: .
j_call: TRBJ1-4
clone_size: .
v_call: TRBV7-9
cdr3_aa: CASTVQIGEKLFF
cdr3_nt: TGTGCCAGCACGGTCCAGATCGGGGAAAAACTGTTTTTT

d_call: TRBD1
j_call: TRBJ1-5
clone_size: .
v_call: TRBV7-2
cdr3_aa: CASSLVVGQGGQPQHF
cdr3_nt: TGTGCCAGCAGCTTAGTTGTGGGACAGGGTGGGCAGCCCCAGCATTTT

d_call: .
j_call: TRBJ1-1
clone_size: .
v_call: TRBV5-4
cdr3_aa: CASSLPQGSNTEAFF
cdr3_nt: TGTGCCAGCAGCTTGCCCCAGGGGTCGAACACTGAAGCTTTCTTT

d_call: TRBD1
j_call: TRBJ2-3
clone_size: once
v_call: TRBV15
cdr3_aa: CATTLPGQGVGDTQYF
cdr3_nt: TGTGCCACCACCCTCCCGGGACAGGGGGTTGGAGATACGCAGTATTTT

d_call: .
j_call: TRBJ2-7
clone_size: .
v_call: TRBV6-2/TRBV6-3
cdr3_aa: CASSYSGREQYF
cdr3_nt: TGTGCCAGCAGTTACTCCGGACGCGAGCAGTACTTC

d_call: TRBD2
j_call: TRBJ2-1
clone_size: once
v_call: TRBV5-1
cdr3_aa: CASSLAGGTSGRGMAHNEQFF
cdr3_nt: TGCGCCAGCAGCTTGGCCGGGGGGACTAGCGGGAGGGGAATGGCCCACAATGAGCAGTTCTTC

d_call: TRBD2
j_call: TRBJ2-1
clone_size: .
v_call: TRBV28
cdr3_aa: CASSPFYGLAERGNEQFF
cdr3_nt: TGTGCCAGCAGTCCCTTTTACGGCCTAGCGGAGCGGGGCAATGAGCAGTTCTTC

d_call: .
j_call: TRBJ2-3
clone_size: .
v_call: TRBV11-2
cdr3_aa: CASSLLGAEPITDTQYF
cdr3_nt: TGTGCCAGCAGCTTATTAGGAGCGGAGCCAATCACAGATACGCAGTATTTT

d_call: .
j_call: TRBJ1-5
clone_size: .
v_call: TRBV28
cdr3_aa: CASSSFGRAANQPQHF
cdr3_nt: TGTGCCAGCAGCTCCTTTGGCAGGGCCGCAAATCAGCCCCAGCATTTT

d_call: .
j_call: TRBJ1-5
clone_size: .
v_call: TRBV12-3/TRBV12-4
cdr3_aa: CASRLNSNQPQHF
cdr3_nt: TGTGCCAGCAGGTTAAATAGCAATCAGCCCCAGCATTTT

d_call: .
j_call: TRBJ1-2
clone_size: .
v_call: TRBV29-1
cdr3_aa: CSVGAGDGYTF
cdr3_nt: TGCAGCGTTGGAGCAGGGGATGGCTACACCTTC

d_call: .
j_call: TRBJ2-7
clone_size: .
v_call: TRBV5-1
cdr3_aa: CASSPRDGTWEQYF
cdr3_nt: TGCGCCAGCAGCCCACGGGACGGAACCTGGGAGCAGTACTTC

d_call: .
j_call: TRBJ1-2
clone_size: few
v_call: TRBV27
cdr3_aa: CASSLSLGTYGYTF
cdr3_nt: TGTGCCAGCAGTTTATCTCTGGGAACCTATGGCTACACCTTC

d_call: TRBD1
j_call: TRBJ1-2
clone_size: .
v_call: TRBV5-1
cdr3_aa: CASTTGDYGYTF
cdr3_nt: TGCGCCAGCACCACAGGGGACTATGGCTACACCTTC

d_call: TRBD2
j_call: TRBJ2-5
clone_size: .
v_call: TRBV7-8
cdr3_aa: CASSFGLAAQETQYF
cdr3_nt: TGTGCCAGCAGCTTTGGACTAGCGGCACAAGAGACCCAGTACTTC

d_call: .
j_call: TRBJ2-1
clone_size: .
v_call: TRBV18
cdr3_aa: CASSPSADNEQFF
cdr3_nt: TGTGCCAGCTCGCCAAGCGCTGACAATGAGCAGTTCTTC